The sequence of this T cell receptor beta chain was determined in a study of cytomegalovirus exposure and HLA in healthy donors. Study information: Later, an analysis reported that the 110 or so validation repertoires had used the same platform as the approximately 670 first-cohort repertoires. Study outcomes and limitations: TCR sequences were mostly rare, though some public TCRs occurred in many donors. High sensitivity and specificity were reportedly achieved when the classifier diagnosed cytomegalovirus status. The authors confirmed in vitro that three CMV-associated chains were specific for CMV antigens.

TCRdb keeps only in-frame clones here, not all; method: immunoSEQ multiplex PCR. Altogether roughly 350,000 clones are present, about nine tenths being singletons, with the ten largest covering about 0.8%. A note on this clone: Antigen specificity is unknown.

Material for sequencing was PBMCs. This TCR was recovered from a woman aged 18 to 35 in good health and CMV-seronegative.

CDR3 sequence (DNA): TGTGCCAGCTCTCCCCCTTTGGCGGGACAGGGAGCCTCCTACGAGCAGTACTTC. Translation gives CASSPPLAGQGASYEQYF. V usage is TRBV18 and J usage is TRBJ2-7, with 9 bases lining up with TRBD1. After removal of 6 bases from V and 0 bases from J, the junction contained 15 bases not matched to a gene. The V gene's germline CDR1 is KGHSH and CDR2 LQKENI. The CDR3 loop spans 18 amino acids. Variable domain in full (rest from reference TRBV18 and TRBJ2-7): NAGVMQNPRHLVRRRGQEARLRCSPMKGHSHVYWYRQLPEEGLKFMVYLQKENIIDESGMPKERFSAEFPKEGPSILRIQQVVRGDSAAYFCASSPPLAGQGASYEQYFGPGTRLTVT.